Below are 30 T cell receptor beta chains sequenced from a single sample in a study of blood T cell repertoires in COVID-19. This table comes from immunoSEQ multiplex PCR, and its TCRdb copy is limited to in-frame clones, with some not included. The table has roughly 140,000 clones, around nine tenths seen once. The sequencing sample was made of peripheral blood. These TCRs come from a man aged 50-60 years with active or convalescent COVID-19.

V gene TRBV20-1 combines with J gene TRBJ2-5, with 8 positions matching TRBD1. This CDR3 region has 17 residues. CDR1 and CDR2 from the germline V gene are DFQATT and SNEGSKA (reference sequence). V lost 3 bases and J lost 4; bases outside the gene matches: 16. As DNA, the CDR3 is TGCAGTGCTAGTCTCGTCAGGGGGCATTTGATGGGAGAGACCCAGTACTTC. Encoded protein: CSASLVRGHLMGETQYF.

Only one count was recorded for this clone. This chain uses TRBV24-1 with TRBJ2-3, with a tentative D call TRBD2 (6 bases). Germline V lookup: CDR1 KGHDR, CDR2 SFDVKD. The CDR3 runs to 15 residues. V lost 2 bases and J 7 bases, leaving 15 bases between the germline ends. The CDR3 coding sequence is TGTGCCACCAGTGATTGGGACTTGGGTTCTAATACGCAGTATTTT. This sequence encodes CATSDWDLGSNTQYF.

The chain combines TRBV20-1 with TRBJ1-1, with a possible D match to TRBD1 (5 bases). The CDR3 spans 12 residues. V lost 3 bases, J lost 6 bases, and 11 bases lay in between. The germline CDR1 and CDR2 sequences are DFQATT and SNEGSKA (reference sequence). Written as DNA, the CDR3 is TGCAGTGCTAGTTGGGGGGGATCTGAAGCTTTCTTT. Translating gives CSASWGGSEAFF.

The chain has TRBV29-1 and TRBJ2-3; D uncertain. V was shortened by 3 bases and J by 2 bases, with 15 bases between the two germline ends. Germline lookup yields CDR1 SQVTM and CDR2 ANQGSEA. The CDR3 is 15 residues long. DNA of the CDR3: TGCAGCGTTGACGGGTCGAGGCCTCACACAGATACGCAGTATTTT. Amino acids: CSVDGSRPHTDTQYF.

The CDR3 is CSSIAGGISYNEQFF. CDR3 bases: TGCAGTTCTATAGCGGGAGGGATCTCCTACAATGAGCAGTTCTTC. The J gene is TRBJ2-1, the V gene TRBV29-1, with 11 nucleotides matching TRBD2. The CDR3 extends over 15 amino acids. The germline V gene encodes CDR1 SQVTM and CDR2 ANQGSEA.

The chain employs TRBV27 and TRBJ2-5; D possibly corresponds to TRBD1 (5 bases). The V and J ends lost 5 bases and 5 bases respectively, with 15 bases between them. The CDR3 has 14 residues. CDR1 is MNHEY, CDR2 SMNVEV, per germline (reference sequence). The CDR3 DNA reads as TGTGCCAGCAGTGTCTCCACAGGTTGGGAGACCCAGTACTTC. Protein product: CASSVSTGWETQYF.

The chain recombines TRBV6-5 with TRBJ2-1, with TRBD2 matching over 9 bases. CDR1 is MNHEY, CDR2 SVGAGI, per germline. V shed 0 bases, J shed 3 bases, and the junction held 3 bases outside the gene matches. The CDR3 covers 16 residues. As DNA, the CDR3 is TGTGCCAGCAGTTACTCGAGGCGGGAGGGCTACAATGAGCAGTTCTTC. This encodes CASSYSRREGYNEQFF.

This clone was counted a single time. The chain carries TRBV19 and TRBJ1-2; a possible D gene is TRBD1 (5 bases). Germline V lookup: CDR1 LNHDA, CDR2 SQIVND (reference sequence). The CDR3 runs to 14 residues. V was pared by 2 bases and J by 8 bases, with 15 bases between. Here the CDR3 reads CASSIQGLPWGYTF. The CDR3 region has the DNA TGTGCCAGTAGTATACAGGGCCTTCCGTGGGGCTACACCTTC.

The genes are TRBV7-2 and TRBJ2-1; 13 positions match TRBD2. The V and J ends lost 5 bases and 3 bases, in that order; junction bases with no gene match: 10. From germline, CDR1 is SGHTA and CDR2 FQGNSA. This CDR3 spans 18 amino acids. The CDR3 sequence: CASSPRGGTSGIYNEQFF. CDR3 bases: TGTGCCAGCAGCCCTAGAGGTGGGACTAGCGGGATCTACAATGAGCAGTTCTTC.

The V gene is TRBV7-2, the J gene TRBJ1-3; 7 bases are a match to TRBD1. The V gene end was trimmed by 5 bases and the J gene end by 0 bases; junction bases not matched to a gene: 7. This CDR3 region has 16 residues. CDR1 and CDR2 from the germline V gene are SGHTA and FQGNSA. For the CDR3, the DNA is TGTGCCAGCAGCCCGGGACAGATCTTCTCTGGAAACACCATATATTTT. This codes for CASSPGQIFSGNTIYF. The full variable domain, with the rest looked up from reference TRBV7-2 and TRBJ1-3, is GAGVSQSPSNKVTEKGKDVELRCDPISGHTALYWYRQSLGQGLEFLIYFQGNSAPDKSGLPSDRFSAERTGGSVSTLTIQRTQQEDSAVYLCASSPGQIFSGNTIYFGEGSWLTVV.

J is TRBJ1-6 and V is TRBV6-2 or TRBV6-3, with a weak D call TRBD1 (6 bases). Germline V lookup: CDR1 MNHEY, CDR2 SVGEGT. V was pared by 6 bases and J by 9 bases, with 9 bases between. The CDR3 consists of 12 residues. CDR3 DNA: TGTGCCAGCAGCCCAGGGGCTTCACCCCTCCACTTT. Its protein is CASSPGASPLHF.

The chain couples TRBV4-1 to TRBJ2-3; TRBD2 matches at 13 bases. This CDR3 has 20 residues. V was pared by 0 bases and J by 1 base, with 10 bases of the junction left unmatched. The germline V gene encodes CDR1 MGHRA and CDR2 YSYEKL. Here the CDR3 reads CASSQDLFPGLAGGTDTQYF. The CDR3 DNA reads as TGCGCCAGCAGCCAAGATTTGTTCCCCGGACTAGCGGGAGGCACAGATACGCAGTATTTT.

CDR3 sequence: CASSYSGTGIYEQYF. The CDR3 DNA reads TGTGCCAGTAGCTATTCCGGGACAGGGATCTACGAGCAGTACTTC. The rearrangement joins TRBV19 to TRBJ2-7; 9 bases fit TRBD1. V lost 6 bases, J lost 3 bases, and 9 bases stayed unmatched. This CDR3 contains 15 residues. CDR1 LNHDA and CDR2 SQIVND come from the germline V gene (reference sequence).

The chain recombines TRBV5-1 with TRBJ2-7; 9 positions agree with TRBD1. Losses at the gene ends were 3 bases for V and 3 bases for J; bases not matched to a gene: 7. Germline assignment: CDR1 SGHRS and CDR2 YFSETQ. CDR3 size: 15 residues. The DNA for the CDR3 is TGCGCCAGCAGCTGGACCGGGACAGGGAACTACGAGCAGTACTTC. Amino acids: CASSWTGTGNYEQYF.

This clone has only one observation. The chain carries TRBV12-3 or TRBV12-4 and TRBJ2-7; D unclear. The CDR3 consists of 11 residues. V was shortened by 5 bases and J by 3 bases, with 5 bases between the two germline ends. CDR3 region: CASSPNYEQYF. The CDR3 coding sequence is TGTGCCAGCAGTCCCAACTACGAGCAGTACTTC.

This clone has only one observation. The chain links TRBV6-5 to TRBJ1-5; 9 bases match TRBD1. The V segment lost 5 bases and the J segment 4 bases; nucleotides outside the gene matches: 6. The germline V gene encodes CDR1 MNHEY and CDR2 SVGAGI. The CDR3 runs 15 residues. The CDR3 is CASSSLGQGNQPQHF. As DNA, the CDR3 is TGTGCCAGCAGTAGCCTTGGACAGGGGAATCAGCCCCAGCATTTT.

The chain carries TRBV2 and TRBJ2-7; D may be TRBD1 (6 bases). Per germline, CDR1 SNHLY and CDR2 FYNNEI. Trimming removed 4 bases at V and 3 bases at J, with 7 bases between. CDR3 size: 12 residues. The CDR3 region is CASSAQGYEQYF. The CDR3 DNA is TGTGCCAGCAGTGCACAGGGCTACGAGCAGTACTTC. The entire variable domain, with the rest obtained from reference TRBV2 and TRBJ2-7, is as follows: EPEVTQTPSHQVTQMGQEVILRCVPISNHLYFYWYRQILGQKVEFLVSFYNNEISEKSEIFDDQFSVERPDGSNFTLKIRSTKLEDSAMYFCASSAQGYEQYFGPGTRLTVT.

CDR3 nucleotides: TGTGCCAGTAGTATGGGTAATGGACTAGCGGGAGCCGGAGACACCGGGGAGCTGTTTTTT. It is translated as CASSMGNGLAGAGDTGELFF. The rearrangement links TRBV19 to TRBJ2-2, with TRBD2 identical over 13 bases. This CDR3 has 20 amino acids. Germline V gene sequence: CDR1 LNHDA, CDR2 SQIVND (reference sequence). After removal of 3 bases from V and 3 bases from J, the junction contained 13 bases not matched to a gene. The whole variable domain, filled in from reference TRBV19 and TRBJ2-2, reads DGGITQSPKYLFRKEGQNVTLSCEQNLNHDAMYWYRQDPGQGLRLIYYSQIVNDFQKGDIAEGYSVSREKKESFPLTVTSAQKNPTAFYLCASSMGNGLAGAGDTGELFFGEGSRLTVL.

This chain joins TRBV19 and TRBJ1-5; TRBD1 is a possible D gene (6 bases). Germline V gives CDR1 LNHDA, CDR2 SQIVND (reference sequence). The CDR3 totals 15 residues. V dropped 4 bases and J dropped 3 bases, with 13 bases sitting between them. CDR3 loop: CASSTPGQPNQPQHF. The DNA of the CDR3 is TGTGCCAGTAGTACCCCGGGACAACCCAATCAGCCCCAGCATTTT.

This chain joins TRBV28 and TRBJ1-5; D remains unclear. This CDR3 region has 13 residues. Germline assignment: CDR1 MDHEN and CDR2 SYDVKM. The V gene lost 5 bases and the J gene lost 5 bases, with 10 bases spanning the gap. The CDR3 DNA is TGTGCCAGCAGTCCCCCCCGGGATCAGCCCCAGCATTTT. Its translation is CASSPPRDQPQHF. Filled out from reference TRBV28 and TRBJ1-5, the complete variable domain reads DVKVTQSSRYLVKRTGEKVFLECVQDMDHENMFWYRQDPGLGLRLIYFSYDVKMKEKGDIPEGYSVSREKKERFSLILESASTNQTSMYLCASSPPRDQPQHFGDGTRLSIL.

The chain carries TRBV7-3 and TRBJ2-1; 12 bases match TRBD2. CDR1 and CDR2 (germline): SGHTA, FQGTGA. J was trimmed by 5 bases and V by 4 bases; bases with no gene match: 6. This CDR3 region has 16 residues. CDR3 coding DNA: TGTGCCAGCAGCTCCCTAGCGGGAGGGAGGGACAATGAGCAGTTCTTC. This gives the protein CASSSLAGGRDNEQFF.

The rearrangement uses TRBV6-2 or TRBV6-3 and TRBJ1-2; no clear D. Between the trimmed V and J ends, which lost 2 bases and 1 base, there was a span of 11 bases. The CDR3 totals 15 residues. The germline V gene has CDR1 MNHEY and CDR2 SVGEGT. This CDR3 reads CASSYIRRHNYGYTF. CDR3 DNA sequence: TGTGCCAGCAGTTACATACGGCGGCATAACTATGGCTACACCTTC.

The chain combines TRBV28 with TRBJ1-2; possible D gene TRBD1, 6 bases. Germline V gene data show CDR1 as MDHEN and CDR2 as SYDVKM. The CDR3 runs 16 residues. V was cut by 8 bases and J by 3 bases, with 22 bases left in between. The CDR3 reads CASPQRTDQPHYGYTF. CDR3 bases: TGTGCCAGCCCCCAACGGACAGACCAACCTCACTATGGCTACACCTTC.

The J gene is TRBJ1-2, the V gene TRBV28; D remains unclear. The CDR3 has 14 amino acids. From germline, CDR1 is MDHEN and CDR2 SYDVKM. V lost 6 bases and J lost 4, with 15 bases in between. The DNA of the CDR3 is TGTGCCAGCAGCTTTCCCACAGAGTCCTATGGCTACACCTTC. Amino acid sequence: CASSFPTESYGYTF.

This clone was observed many times. The CDR3 nucleotides read TGTGCCAGCAGTTACGTGATAACAGGGGATTCACCCCTCCACTTT. It yields the protein CASSYVITGDSPLHF. The chain is built from TRBV6-5 and TRBJ1-6, with 7 bases aligning to TRBD1. The CDR3 runs 15 residues. After removal of 2 bases from V and 8 bases from J, the junction contained 6 bases not matched to a gene. The germline gives CDR1 MNHEY, CDR2 SVGAGI.

This sequence joins TRBV6-5 and TRBJ1-5; TRBD1 aligns across 10 bases. Germline V gives CDR1 MNHEY, CDR2 SVGAGI. This CDR3 contains 15 residues. The V segment lost 6 bases and the J segment 1 base; nucleotides outside the gene matches: 3. The chain's CDR3 is CASSTDRGSNQPQHF. The CDR3 bases are TGTGCCAGCAGCACGGACAGGGGGAGCAATCAGCCCCAGCATTTT.

This chain uses TRBV19 with TRBJ2-4, with D tentatively TRBD1 (7 bases). In germline, CDR1 is LNHDA, CDR2 SQIVND (reference sequence). The V end lost 4 bases, the J end lost 0 bases, and 16 bases lay between the germline ends. This CDR3 region has 17 residues. The CDR3: CASSTLTGRLAKNIQYF. The DNA of the CDR3 is TGTGCCAGTAGTACCCTGACAGGGAGGTTAGCCAAAAACATTCAGTACTTC.

The chain has TRBV7-2 and TRBJ2-7, with D uncertain. The CDR3 runs to 15 residues. The V and J ends lost 5 bases and 2 bases respectively, with 16 bases between them. Germline CDR1 SGHTA, CDR2 FQGNSA. CDR3 in amino acids: CASSVSGLPTYEQYF. The CDR3, as DNA: TGTGCCAGCAGCGTAAGTGGGCTCCCAACCTACGAGCAGTACTTC.

The DNA for the CDR3 is TGTGCCAGCAGCTTAGGACAGTTCCAGAGGGGCTACACCTTC. It translates to CASSLGQFQRGYTF. This chain uses TRBV7-2 with TRBJ1-2; D is perhaps TRBD1 (5 bases). Germline CDR1 reads SGHTA; CDR2 reads FQGNSA. The CDR3 loop spans 14 amino acids. V gave up 1 base and J gave up 8 bases, with 14 bases separating them.

This clone was recorded once. The chain combines TRBV19 with TRBJ2-7; D is unclear. CDR3 length: 13 residues. The V gene's germline CDR1 is LNHDA and CDR2 SQIVND (reference sequence). Trimming removed 3 bases from V and 2 bases from J, with 8 bases in between. The CDR3 is CASSIKQAYEQYF. The CDR3, as DNA: TGTGCCAGTAGTATTAAGCAAGCCTACGAGCAGTACTTC.